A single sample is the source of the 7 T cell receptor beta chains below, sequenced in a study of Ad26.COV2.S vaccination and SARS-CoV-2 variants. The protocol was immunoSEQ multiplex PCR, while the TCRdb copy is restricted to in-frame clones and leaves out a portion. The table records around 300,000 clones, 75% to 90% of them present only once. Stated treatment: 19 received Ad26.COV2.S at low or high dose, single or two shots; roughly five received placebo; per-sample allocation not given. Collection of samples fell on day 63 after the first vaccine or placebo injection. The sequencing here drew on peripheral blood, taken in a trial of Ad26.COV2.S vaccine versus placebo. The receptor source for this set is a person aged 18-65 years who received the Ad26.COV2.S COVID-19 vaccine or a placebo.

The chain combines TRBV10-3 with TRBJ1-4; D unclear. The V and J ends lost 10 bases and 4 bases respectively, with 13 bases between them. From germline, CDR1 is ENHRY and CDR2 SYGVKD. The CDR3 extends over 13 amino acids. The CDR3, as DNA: TGTGCCAGCGGCTTGACACGTAATGAAAAACTGTTTTTT. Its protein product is CASGLTRNEKLFF.

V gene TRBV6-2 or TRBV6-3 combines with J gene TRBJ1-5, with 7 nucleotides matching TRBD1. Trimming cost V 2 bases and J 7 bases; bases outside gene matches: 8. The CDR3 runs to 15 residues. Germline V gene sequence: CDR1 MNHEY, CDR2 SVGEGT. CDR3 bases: TGTGCCAGCAGTTACCGACAGACAGGGCGGCAGCCCCAGCATTTT. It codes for CASSYRQTGRQPQHF.

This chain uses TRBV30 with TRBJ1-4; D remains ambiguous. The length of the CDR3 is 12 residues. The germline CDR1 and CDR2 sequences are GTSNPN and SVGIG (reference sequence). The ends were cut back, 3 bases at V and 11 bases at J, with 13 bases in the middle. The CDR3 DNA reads TGTGCCTGGAGCGGATCGGACCCCAAACTGTTTTTT. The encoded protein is CAWSGSDPKLFF.

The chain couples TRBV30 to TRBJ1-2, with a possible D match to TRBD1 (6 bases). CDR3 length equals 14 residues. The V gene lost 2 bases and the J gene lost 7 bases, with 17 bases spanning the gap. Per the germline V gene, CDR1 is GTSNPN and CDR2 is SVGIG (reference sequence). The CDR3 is CAWSPGTREGGYTF. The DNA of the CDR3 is TGTGCCTGGAGTCCCGGGACAAGAGAAGGTGGCTACACCTTC. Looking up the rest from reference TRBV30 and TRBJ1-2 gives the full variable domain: SQTIHQWPATLVQPVGSPLSLECTVEGTSNPNLYWYRQAAGRGLQLLFYSVGIGQISSEVPQNLSASRPQDRQFILSSKKLLLSDSGFYLCAWSPGTREGGYTFGSGTRLTVV.

The CDR3 DNA sequence: TGTGCCAGCAGCTTAAATGGGGTCGCGGTGGACACTGAAGCTTTCTTT. This sequence encodes CASSLNGVAVDTEAFF. The chain has TRBV7-2 and TRBJ1-1; D not certain. Germline values: CDR1 SGHTA, CDR2 FQGNSA. Trimming took 2 bases from V and 3 from J, leaving 16 bases between them. The CDR3 extends over 16 amino acids.

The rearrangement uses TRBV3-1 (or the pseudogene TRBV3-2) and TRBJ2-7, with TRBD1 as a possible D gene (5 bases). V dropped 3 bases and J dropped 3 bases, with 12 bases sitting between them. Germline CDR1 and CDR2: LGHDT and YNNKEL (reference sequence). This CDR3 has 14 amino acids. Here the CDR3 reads CASSQAQGIYEQYF. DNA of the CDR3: TGTGCCAGCAGCCAGGCCCAGGGCATCTACGAGCAGTACTTC.

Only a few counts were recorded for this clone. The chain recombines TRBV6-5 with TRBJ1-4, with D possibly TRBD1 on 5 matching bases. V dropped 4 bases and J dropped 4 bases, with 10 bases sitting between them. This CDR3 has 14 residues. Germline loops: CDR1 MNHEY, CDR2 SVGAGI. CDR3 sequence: CASSSPDSNEKLFF. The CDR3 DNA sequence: TGTGCCAGCAGTTCCCCTGACAGTAATGAAAAACTGTTTTTT.